The sequence of this T cell receptor (beta chain) was determined in a study of blood T cell repertoires in COVID-19. Across the whole study: Samples came from the United States, Italy and Spain, spanning acute and convalescent COVID-19.

The Seattle patients joined while their infection was active and were tracked longitudinally afterward. Per the study methods: From reference gene primer amplification, estimates of nucleated cell counts were derived. The repertoire was sequenced with immunoSEQ multiplex PCR; TCRdb's copy has only in-frame clones and lacks some. D and trimming come from the DNA, and the V and J calls and clone size come from that table. This table holds around 290,000 clones, roughly nine tenths found once. CDR3 length equals 14 residues. Per the germline V gene, CDR1 is MNHEY and CDR2 is SVGAGI. Unmatched junction bases numbered 3, after V lost 6 bases and J lost 5 bases.

The sequence was obtained from a woman in her 30s with COVID-19, enrolled during active disease. The chain is built from TRBV6-5 and TRBJ2-2, with 10 bases lining up with TRBD1. The sample comprised peripheral blood. This CDR3 reads CASSRTGGTGELFF. The CDR3 coding sequence is TGTGCCAGCAGCCGGACAGGGGGTACCGGGGAGCTGTTTTTT.